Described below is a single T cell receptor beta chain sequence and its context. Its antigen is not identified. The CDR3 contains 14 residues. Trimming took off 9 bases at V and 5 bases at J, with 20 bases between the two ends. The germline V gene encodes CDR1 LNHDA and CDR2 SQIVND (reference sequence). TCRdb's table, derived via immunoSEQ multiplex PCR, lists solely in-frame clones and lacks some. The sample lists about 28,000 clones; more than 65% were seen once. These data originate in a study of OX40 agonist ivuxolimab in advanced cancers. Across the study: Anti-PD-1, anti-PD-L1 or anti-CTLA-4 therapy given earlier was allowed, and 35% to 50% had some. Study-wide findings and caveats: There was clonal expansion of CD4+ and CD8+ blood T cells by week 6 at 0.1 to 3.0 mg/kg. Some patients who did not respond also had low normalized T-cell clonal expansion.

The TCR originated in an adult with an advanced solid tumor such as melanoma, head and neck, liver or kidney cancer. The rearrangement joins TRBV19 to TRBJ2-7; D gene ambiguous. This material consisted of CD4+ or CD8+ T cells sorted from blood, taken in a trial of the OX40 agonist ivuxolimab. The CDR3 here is CASSRLLDRDEQYF. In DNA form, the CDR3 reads TGTGCCAGCAGCCGTTTGTTAGACCGCGACGAGCAGTACTTC.